Following are 32 T cell receptor beta chains from one sample sequenced in a study of OX40 agonist ivuxolimab in advanced cancers. Generated by immunoSEQ multiplex PCR, the TCRdb table keeps only in-frame clones and is missing some. The table lists over 20,000 clones, roughly 84% of them singletons, with 30% to 35% in the top ten. The sample here was CD4+ or CD8+ T cells sorted from blood, taken in a trial of the OX40 agonist ivuxolimab. Receptor source: an adult with an advanced solid tumor such as melanoma, head and neck, liver or kidney cancer.

The chain has TRBV19 and TRBJ1-1; TRBD1 matches 7 bases. V lost 7 bases to trimming and J lost 0 bases; unmatched junction nucleotides: 11. Looked up from germline, CDR1 is LNHDA and CDR2 is SQIVND (reference sequence). The CDR3 consists of 16 residues. CDR3 amino acids: CASTNPGQFLNTEAFF. In DNA, the CDR3 is TGTGCCAGTACGAATCCGGGACAGTTCCTGAACACTGAAGCTTTCTTT.

The chain combines TRBV6-6 with TRBJ1-5; TRBD1 is a possible D gene (6 bases). Trimming took 6 bases from V and 3 from J, leaving 15 bases between them. Germline CDR1 and CDR2: MNHNY and SVGAGI (reference sequence). The CDR3 loop spans 15 amino acids. The CDR3 DNA is TGTGCCAGCAGCCGCGGACAGAACCCCAATCAGCCCCAGCATTTT. Translating gives CASSRGQNPNQPQHF.

The chain couples TRBV6-5 to TRBJ2-1; 9 bases align to TRBD2. V lost 3 bases to trimming and J lost 7 bases; unmatched junction nucleotides: 10. Germline CDR1 and CDR2: MNHEY and SVGAGI. This CDR3 comprises 16 residues. The CDR3 spells CASSYFGREGRNEQFF. CDR3 sequence (DNA): TGTGCCAGCAGTTATTTTGGGCGGGAGGGCCGTAATGAGCAGTTCTTC.

The V and J genes are TRBV5-6 and TRBJ2-7; 7 bases are shared with TRBD1. Trimming took 4 bases from V and 1 from J; bases not matched to a gene: 8. The CDR3 consists of 15 residues. Germline CDR1 SGHDT, CDR2 YYEEEE. CDR3 loop: CASSVGTAPSYEQYF. The CDR3, as DNA: TGTGCCAGCAGCGTCGGGACAGCACCTTCCTACGAGCAGTACTTC.

This chain connects TRBV6-5 to TRBJ2-1, with no clear D. V lost 2 bases to trimming and J lost 0 bases, with 8 bases between them. There are 15 residues in the CDR3. Per the germline V gene, CDR1 is MNHEY and CDR2 is SVGAGI. The CDR3 DNA follows: TGTGCCAGCAGTTACACCGAGAGCTCCTACAATGAGCAGTTCTTC. Translated, it gives CASSYTESSYNEQFF.

The rearrangement uses TRBV6-1 and TRBJ2-1, with 10 bases lining up with TRBD2. Per the germline V gene, CDR1 is MNHNS and CDR2 is SASEGT. Germline trimming cut 4 bases from V and 5 bases from J; bases unmatched to any gene: 11. CDR3 length equals 17 residues. The CDR3 bases are TGTGCCAGCAGTGCGGCTAGCGGGAGTTCAATTAACAATGAGCAGTTCTTC. Translated: CASSAASGSSINNEQFF.

This clone has just one count. The J gene is TRBJ2-7, the V gene TRBV5-6; D remains ambiguous. The CDR3 length is 13 residues. Deletions cut 0 bases from V and 4 bases from J, with 8 bases between. Germline CDR1 is SGHDT and CDR2 is YYEEEE. The CDR3 here is CASSLGRVYEQYF. The DNA of the CDR3 is TGTGCCAGCAGCTTGGGTCGAGTATACGAGCAGTACTTC.

This chain connects TRBV6-6 to TRBJ1-2, with D tentatively TRBD1 (6 bases). V was trimmed by 11 bases and J by 5 bases, leaving 18 bases between them. The CDR3 runs to 13 residues. Germline loops: CDR1 MNHNY, CDR2 SVGAGI (reference sequence). The CDR3 here is CAADDQGPYGYTF. The CDR3 DNA follows: TGTGCCGCCGACGATCAGGGGCCTTATGGCTACACCTTC.

The V call is TRBV5-5, the J call TRBJ2-6; D not certain. In germline, CDR1 is SGHKS, CDR2 YYEKEE (reference sequence). The CDR3 extends over 19 amino acids. V lost 4 bases, J lost 1 base, and 21 bases lay in between. The CDR3 sequence: CASSLLLLTATSGANVLTF. CDR3 sequence (DNA): TGTGCCAGCAGCCTCTTACTACTCACAGCAACATCTGGGGCCAACGTCCTGACTTTC.

The chain combines TRBV6-6 with TRBJ2-1; 14 bases are a match to TRBD2. J was trimmed by 8 bases and V by 2 bases; bases with no gene match: 2. Germline V gives CDR1 MNHNY, CDR2 SVGAGI (reference sequence). The CDR3 spans 15 residues. The CDR3 nucleotides read TGTGCCAGCAGTTACGTGGGACTAGCGGGAGATGAGCAGTTCTTC. Residues: CASSYVGLAGDEQFF.

This chain joins TRBV19 and TRBJ2-1; 7 bases line up with TRBD2. The ends lost 5 bases at V and 4 bases at J; junction bases unmatched: 8. The CDR3 is 15 residues long. CDR1 is LNHDA and CDR2 is SQIVND in the germline V gene (reference sequence). CDR3 coding DNA: TGTGCCAGTAGTCCGTGGGCTAGCGGATACAATGAGCAGTTCTTC. Residues: CASSPWASGYNEQFF.

The CDR3 bases are TGTGCCAGTAGTTCGGGACTAGCTGTCAATGAGCAGTTCTTC. Translation gives CASSSGLAVNEQFF. The chain employs TRBV19 and TRBJ2-1; TRBD2 matches 9 bases. Trimming at V came to 5 bases and at J to 6 bases, leaving 5 bases not matched to a gene. Germline CDR1 reads LNHDA; CDR2 reads SQIVND (reference sequence). The CDR3 loop spans 14 amino acids.

The CDR3 here is CATSRGSLNEKLFF. The CDR3 DNA is TGTGCCACCAGCAGGGGAAGCCTTAATGAAAAACTGTTTTTT. This sequence joins TRBV15 and TRBJ1-4; no clear D gene. Between the trimmed V and J ends, which lost 3 bases and 4 bases, there was a span of 9 bases. The CDR3 covers 14 residues. Germline V CDR1 and CDR2: LNHNV, YYDKDF (reference sequence).

V usage is TRBV25-1 and J usage is TRBJ2-1; D might be TRBD1 or TRBD2, each matching 7 bases. There are 14 residues in the CDR3. V was shortened by 6 bases and J by 3 bases, with 12 bases between the two germline ends. CDR1 is MGHDK, CDR2 SYGVNS, per germline. CDR3 sequence (DNA): TGTGCCAGCAGCCAGGGGGACTACTACAATGAGCAGTTCTTC. Its translation: CASSQGDYYNEQFF.

The chain couples TRBV4-1 to TRBJ1-1; TRBD1 matches 7 bases. V lost 3 bases to trimming and J lost 1 base; unmatched junction nucleotides: 5. CDR3 size: 15 residues. Germline values: CDR1 MGHRA, CDR2 YSYEKL. The CDR3 DNA reads as TGCGCCAGCAGCCATTGGGACAGCCCGAACACTGAAGCTTTCTTT. Protein: CASSHWDSPNTEAFF.

J is TRBJ1-2 and V is TRBV5-6; 8 bases are a match to TRBD1. V lost 5 bases, J lost 6 bases, and 9 bases stayed unmatched. The CDR3 runs to 14 residues. CDR1 and CDR2 (germline): SGHDT, YYEEEE. The CDR3 DNA follows: TGTGCCAGCAGGGACGGACAGGGAATAGATGGCTACACCTTC. It translates to CASRDGQGIDGYTF.

The CDR3 sequence is CASSYWQGAEAFF. The CDR3 DNA follows: TGTGCCAGCAGTTACTGGCAGGGGGCTGAAGCTTTCTTT. J is TRBJ1-1 and V is TRBV6-6; 7 bases align to TRBD1. Looked up from germline, CDR1 is MNHNY and CDR2 is SVGAGI (reference sequence). V gave up 1 base and J gave up 6 bases; unmatched junction bases: 2. The CDR3 spans 13 residues.

This chain joins TRBV7-9 and TRBJ1-5; D is perhaps TRBD1 (5 bases). CDR3 length: 13 amino acids. Per the germline V gene, CDR1 is SEHNR and CDR2 is FQNEAQ (reference sequence). V lost 4 bases, J lost 6 bases, and 10 bases lay in between. CDR3 in amino acids: CASSSPGGQPQHF. In DNA, the CDR3 is TGTGCCAGCAGCTCCCCGGGGGGTCAGCCCCAGCATTTT.

J is TRBJ2-5 and V is TRBV27; TRBD1 matches at 10 bases. The germline V gene encodes CDR1 MNHEY and CDR2 SMNVEV (reference sequence). The ends lost 3 bases at V and 4 bases at J; junction bases unmatched: 8. CDR3 size: 16 residues. The CDR3 sequence: CASSFTGQGLGETQYF. The CDR3 region has the DNA TGTGCCAGCAGTTTCACGGGACAGGGGCTGGGAGAGACCCAGTACTTC.

The gene calls are TRBV7-8 and TRBJ2-3; D perhaps matches TRBD2 (7 bases). Germline CDR1 reads SGHVS; CDR2 reads FQNEAQ. CDR3 length: 15 amino acids. Trimming left V 5 bases short and J 6 bases short, with 18 bases between. In nucleotides, the CDR3 is TGTGCCAGCAGCGACTCGGCGGGGGCGGGTGATACGCAGTATTTT. Translation: CASSDSAGAGDTQYF.

The V call is TRBV21-1, the J call TRBJ2-1; TRBD1, the table's D call, was not compared with the DNA. TRBV21-1 constitutes a pseudogene. The CDR3 runs 20 residues. CDR3 amino acids: CARGVYNNRDRGASCNEQFF. The CDR3 bases are TGTGCCAGGGGTGTTTACAATAACCGGGACAGGGGCGCTTCCTGCAATGAGCAGTTCTTC.

J is TRBJ2-5 and V is TRBV6-1; 11 bases agree with TRBD2. Looked up from germline, CDR1 is MNHNS and CDR2 is SASEGT. The CDR3 length is 17 residues. Trimming removed 2 bases from V and 2 bases from J; junction bases left unmatched: 7. The CDR3 region has the DNA TGTGCCAGCAGTGAATTAGGGACTAGCGGATTACAAGAGACCCAGTACTTC. Its translation: CASSELGTSGLQETQYF.

The J gene is TRBJ2-7, the V gene TRBV7-2, with no clear D. Germline CDR1 SGHTA, CDR2 FQGNSA. Trimming cost V 4 bases and J 0 bases, with 13 bases left between them. This CDR3 is built from 15 residues. The DNA for the CDR3 is TGTGCCAGCAGCTCCCGGGCCTACACCTCCTACGAGCAGTACTTC. Translating it yields CASSSRAYTSYEQYF.

The V call is TRBV27, the J call TRBJ2-7; no clear D. Germline V gene lookup returns CDR1 MNHEY and CDR2 SMNVEV (reference sequence). The CDR3 runs to 14 residues. Trimming stripped 0 bases from V and 3 bases from J, with 9 bases between. The CDR3: CASSLSGQNYEQYF. As DNA, the CDR3 is TGTGCCAGCAGTTTATCCGGCCAGAACTACGAGCAGTACTTC.

A note on this clone: The identical CDR3 is also encoded by other nucleotide sequences in the sample. The V call is TRBV27, the J call TRBJ2-5; tentative D call: TRBD2 (6 bases). The CDR3 covers 15 residues. V lost 5 bases, J lost 4 bases, and 17 bases lay in between. The germline V gene encodes CDR1 MNHEY and CDR2 SMNVEV (reference sequence). The CDR3 region is CASSAGTSGRETQYF. DNA for the CDR3: TGTGCCAGCAGTGCCGGGACTTCTGGGCGAGAGACCCAGTACTTC.

This sequence joins TRBV4-1 and TRBJ2-2; no clear D gene. The CDR3 runs to 13 residues. Per germline, CDR1 MGHRA and CDR2 YSYEKL. V lost 0 bases and J 6 bases, leaving 5 bases between the germline ends. CDR3 in amino acids: CASSQDYSGELFF. The CDR3 DNA follows: TGCGCCAGCAGCCAAGATTATTCCGGGGAGCTGTTTTTT.

V usage is TRBV18 and J usage is TRBJ2-1; TRBD2 aligns across 16 bases. Germline CDR1 KGHSH, CDR2 LQKENI. J was trimmed by 7 bases and V by 2 bases; bases with no gene match: 5. The CDR3 runs to 17 residues. CDR3 sequence reads: CASSPGTSGRVWNEQFF. Written as DNA, the CDR3 is TGTGCCAGCTCACCAGGGACTAGCGGGAGGGTTTGGAATGAGCAGTTCTTC.

The rearrangement joins TRBV5-6 to TRBJ2-7; D assignment may be TRBD1 or TRBD2 (5 bases each). The CDR3 sequence is 14 residues long. Germline V gene sequence: CDR1 SGHDT, CDR2 YYEEEE. Trimming left V 0 bases short and J 4 bases short, with 11 bases between. The CDR3 here is CASSLAYGAYEQYF. CDR3 nucleotides: TGTGCCAGCAGCTTGGCCTACGGGGCGTACGAGCAGTACTTC.

V and J are TRBV7-9 and TRBJ2-3, with D hard to call. Germline V gene lookup returns CDR1 SEHNR and CDR2 FQNEAQ (reference sequence). The CDR3 is made up of 15 amino acids. V lost 2 bases and J 0 bases, leaving 9 bases between the germline ends. This CDR3 is CASSLSSSSTDTQYF. The CDR3 nucleotides are TGTGCCAGCAGCTTAAGCTCGTCTAGCACAGATACGCAGTATTTT.

This clone was picked up one time. This rearrangement joins TRBV5-1 to TRBJ2-7; 7 bases line up with TRBD1. CDR1 and CDR2 from the germline V gene are SGHRS and YFSETQ. The CDR3 has 14 residues. With V trimmed by 1 base and J by 2 bases, 3 bases remained unmatched. CDR3 region: CASSLWDRTYEQYF. CDR3 coding DNA: TGCGCCAGCAGCTTGTGGGACAGAACCTACGAGCAGTACTTC. Full variable domain (missing parts from reference TRBV5-1 and TRBJ2-7): KAGVTQTPRYLIKTRGQQVTLSCSPISGHRSVSWYQQTPGQGLQFLFEYFSETQRNKGNFPGRFSGRQFSNSRSEMNVSTLELGDSALYLCASSLWDRTYEQYFGPGTRLTVT.

As concerns this clone: One junction end does not reproduce the germline sequence, and a read error may be involved. The chain uses TRBV5-5 and TRBJ2-2; 9 positions match TRBD2. The CDR3 has 17 residues. Per germline, CDR1 SGHKS and CDR2 YYEKEE (reference sequence). The CDR3 protein is CASSQESSGSEAGELFF. The CDR3, as DNA: TGCGCCAGCAGCCAAGAGAGTAGCGGGAGTGAAGCCGGGGAGCTGTTTTTT.

The genes are TRBV7-9 and TRBJ1-2; D may be TRBD1 (6 bases). Deletions cut 5 bases from V and 4 bases from J, with 11 bases between. The CDR3 is 13 residues long. CDR1 is SEHNR, CDR2 FQNEAQ, per germline (reference sequence). CDR3 DNA: TGTGCCAGCAGCCTTTCGACAGGCTATGGCTACACCTTC. Encoded protein: CASSLSTGYGYTF. Looking up the rest from reference TRBV7-9 and TRBJ1-2 gives the full variable domain: DTGVSQNPRHKITKRGQNVTFRCDPISEHNRLYWYRQTLGQGPEFLTYFQNEAQLEKSRLLSDRFSAERPKGSFSTLEIQRTEQGDSAMYLCASSLSTGYGYTFGSGTRLTVV.